This record covers a single T cell receptor beta chain. A read error may explain this, as a much larger clone is one base away. TCRdb re-derived calls from the 5' RACE reads in MiXCR, one entry per CDR3 protein. The table lists about 36,000 distinct CDR3 sequences, less than 8% of them singletons, with roughly a quarter in the top ten. The CDR3 runs 15 residues. CDR1 and CDR2 from the germline V gene are SGHDT and YYEEEE. Deletions cut 4 bases from V and 1 base from J, with 14 bases between. The sample belongs to a study of early T cells in non-severe SARS-CoV-2 infection. This rearrangement joins TRBV5-6 to TRBJ1-1; D is undetermined. The receptor's source is an adult who was a healthcare worker with PCR-confirmed SARS-CoV-2 infection or an uninfected control (not recorded which). The source material was whole blood, sampled at baseline. Here the CDR3 DNA reads TGTGCCAGCAGCCCCGAAGCAGAGCAGAACACTGAAGCTTTCTTT. Translated, it gives CASSPEAEQNTEAFF.